This T cell receptor (beta chain) is from a study of CD8+ T cells in alopecia areata. At the level of the study: It was 6 to 18 months of tofacitinib, and then there were 6 months off drug.

This clone was observed a handful of times. Its specificity is unknown. Study observations and caveats: Across lesional scalp, and particularly alopecia totalis/universalis, clonality surpassed that of normal scalp.

Reverse transcribed after extraction, RNA yielded cDNA as the sequencing template. The repertoire was sequenced with immunoSEQ multiplex PCR; TCRdb's copy has only in-frame clones and lacks some. The sample carries over 200,000 clones, approximately 61% recorded once. CDR3 length equals 17 residues. The sample here was CD4+ T cells sorted from blood, taken at week 0. V gene TRBV21-1 combines with J gene TRBJ2-4. TRBV21-1 has pseudogene status. This clonotype originated in a human donor with alopecia areata. The DNA for the CDR3 is TGTGCCAGCAGCACCATCACCAGGGACCTAGCCAAAAACATTCAGTACTTC. This translates into CASSTITRDLAKNIQYF.